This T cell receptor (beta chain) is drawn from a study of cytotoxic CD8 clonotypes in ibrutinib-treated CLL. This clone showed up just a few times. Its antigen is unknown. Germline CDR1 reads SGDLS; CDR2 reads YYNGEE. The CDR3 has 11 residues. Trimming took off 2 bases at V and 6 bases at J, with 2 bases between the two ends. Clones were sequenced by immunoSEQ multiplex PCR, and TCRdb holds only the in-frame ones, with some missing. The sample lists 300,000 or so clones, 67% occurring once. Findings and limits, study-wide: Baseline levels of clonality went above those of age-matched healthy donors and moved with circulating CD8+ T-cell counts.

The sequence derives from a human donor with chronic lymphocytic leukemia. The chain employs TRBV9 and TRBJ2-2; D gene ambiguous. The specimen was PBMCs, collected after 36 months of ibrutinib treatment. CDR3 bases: TGTGCCAGCAGCGTCCCCGGGGAGCTGTTTTTT. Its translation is CASSVPGELFF.